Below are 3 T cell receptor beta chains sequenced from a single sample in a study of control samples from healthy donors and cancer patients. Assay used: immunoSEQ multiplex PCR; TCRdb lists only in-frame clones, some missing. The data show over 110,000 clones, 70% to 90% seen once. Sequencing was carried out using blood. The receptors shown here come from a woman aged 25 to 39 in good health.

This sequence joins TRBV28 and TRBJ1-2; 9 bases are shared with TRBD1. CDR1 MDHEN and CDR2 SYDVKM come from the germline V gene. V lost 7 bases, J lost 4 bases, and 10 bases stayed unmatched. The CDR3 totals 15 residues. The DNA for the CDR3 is TGTGCCAGCACCGGAACCGGGACAGGGTCCTATGGCTACACCTTC. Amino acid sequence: CASTGTGTGSYGYTF.

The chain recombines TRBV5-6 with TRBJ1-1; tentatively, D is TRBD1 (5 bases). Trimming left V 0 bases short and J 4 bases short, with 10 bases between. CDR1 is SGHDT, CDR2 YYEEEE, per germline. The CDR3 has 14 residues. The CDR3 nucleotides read TGTGCCAGCAGCTTGGTTAGCGGGGGCACTGAAGCTTTCTTT. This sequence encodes CASSLVSGGTEAFF.

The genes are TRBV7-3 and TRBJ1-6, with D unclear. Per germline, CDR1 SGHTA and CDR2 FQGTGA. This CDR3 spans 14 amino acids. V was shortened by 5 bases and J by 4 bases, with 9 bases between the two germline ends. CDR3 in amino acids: CASSKDGYNSPLHF. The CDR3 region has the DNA TGTGCCAGCAGCAAGGACGGGTATAATTCACCCCTCCACTTT.